This TCR beta chain was sequenced for a study of blood T cell repertoires in COVID-19. Study-wide background: The United States, Italy and Spain supplied acute and convalescent COVID-19 samples. PBMCs, B-cell-depleted T cells, or T cells were the source of the cDNA or gDNA that made up the material.

Original methodology: Amplification from reference gene primers served as the basis for estimated nucleated cell counts. Libraries were prepared by immunoSEQ multiplex PCR; TCRdb keeps only in-frame clonotypes and omits some of them. V and J calls plus clone size are reproduced from that table; the DNA served to infer D and trimming. The sample holds roughly 230,000 clones, 75% to 90% seen once. The specimen was peripheral blood. This TCR was sampled from a woman in her thirties or forties who had recovered from COVID-19.

The CDR3 nucleotides are TGCGCCAGCAGTGAAGACGTCTCCGGGACACCGAACACTGAAGCTTTCTTT. Residues: CASSEDVSGTPNTEAFF. The chain is built from TRBV10-2 and TRBJ1-1, with D possibly matching TRBD1 (6 bases). This CDR3 spans 17 amino acids. The V gene's germline CDR1 is WSHSY and CDR2 SAAADI. Trimming left V 3 bases short and J 1 base short, with 18 bases between.